This T cell receptor (beta chain) was captured in a study of blood T cell repertoires in COVID-19. Turning to the study itself: The cDNA or gDNA used as material had been derived from T cells, B-cell-depleted T cells, or PBMCs.

The CDR3 covers 15 residues. V gave up 1 base and J gave up 9 bases, with 16 bases separating them. Germline loops: CDR1 SGHTA, CDR2 FQGNSA. Only in-frame clones appear in the TCRdb table, and some are missing; sequencing was by immunoSEQ multiplex PCR. This sample has over 75,000 clones, with around three quarters found just once. Material: peripheral blood. The clonotype originates from a man aged 45-65 years who had recovered from COVID-19. The V and J genes are TRBV7-2 and TRBJ2-1, with D perhaps TRBD1 (5 bases). The CDR3: CASSLVQEMWSEQFF. The CDR3, as DNA: TGTGCCAGCAGCTTAGTACAGGAAATGTGGAGTGAGCAGTTCTTC.